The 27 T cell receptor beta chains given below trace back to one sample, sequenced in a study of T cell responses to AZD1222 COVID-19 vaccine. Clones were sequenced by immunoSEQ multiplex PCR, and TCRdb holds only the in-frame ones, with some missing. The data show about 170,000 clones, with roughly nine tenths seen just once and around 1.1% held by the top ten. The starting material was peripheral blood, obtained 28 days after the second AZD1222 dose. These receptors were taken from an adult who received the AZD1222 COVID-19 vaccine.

The CDR3 loop is CASRSGTAAYGYTF. The DNA for the CDR3 is TGTGCCAGCCGCTCCGGGACAGCCGCCTATGGCTACACCTTC. The chain couples TRBV6-5 to TRBJ1-2, with 7 positions matching TRBD1. The J segment lost 4 bases and the V segment lost 8 bases, leaving 10 bases of the junction unmatched. CDR3 length: 14 amino acids. The germline V gene encodes CDR1 MNHEY and CDR2 SVGAGI.

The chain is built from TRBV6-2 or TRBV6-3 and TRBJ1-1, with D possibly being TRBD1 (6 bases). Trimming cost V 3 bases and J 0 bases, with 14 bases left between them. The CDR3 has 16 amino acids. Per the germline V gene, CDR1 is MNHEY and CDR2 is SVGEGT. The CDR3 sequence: CASSYDRQVMNTEAFF. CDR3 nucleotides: TGTGCCAGCAGTTATGACAGGCAAGTAATGAACACTGAAGCTTTCTTT.

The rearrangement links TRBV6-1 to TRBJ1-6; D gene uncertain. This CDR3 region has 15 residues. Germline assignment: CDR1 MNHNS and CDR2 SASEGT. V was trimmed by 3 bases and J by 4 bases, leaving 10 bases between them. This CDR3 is CASSDGQQYNSPLHF. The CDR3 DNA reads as TGTGCCAGCAGTGATGGCCAGCAATATAATTCACCCCTCCACTTT.

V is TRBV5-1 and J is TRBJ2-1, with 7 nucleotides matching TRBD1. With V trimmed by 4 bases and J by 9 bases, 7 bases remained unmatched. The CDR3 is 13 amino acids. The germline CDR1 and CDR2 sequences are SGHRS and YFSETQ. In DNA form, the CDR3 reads TGCGCCAGCAGCACCACAGGGGTTTCTGAGCAGTTCTTC. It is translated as CASSTTGVSEQFF.

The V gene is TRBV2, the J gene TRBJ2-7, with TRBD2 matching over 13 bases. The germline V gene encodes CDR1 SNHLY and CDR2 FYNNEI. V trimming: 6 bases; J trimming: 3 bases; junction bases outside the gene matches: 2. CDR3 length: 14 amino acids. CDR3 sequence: CASRGTSGVYEQYF. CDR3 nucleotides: TGTGCCAGCAGAGGGACTAGCGGGGTCTACGAGCAGTACTTC.

DNA of the CDR3: TGTGCCAGCAGCCAGAGGGTTTACGAGCAGTACTTC. This sequence encodes CASSQRVYEQYF. The chain recombines TRBV3-1 (or the pseudogene TRBV3-2) with TRBJ2-7; D possibly corresponds to TRBD2 (5 bases). Deletions cut 3 bases from V and 4 bases from J, with 7 bases between. The CDR3 covers 12 residues. Germline V gene data show CDR1 as LGHDT and CDR2 as YNNKEL (reference sequence).

CDR3 DNA sequence: TGTGCCAGCAGCCAGGGACAGGCACCCCTCCACTTT. As protein: CASSQGQAPLHF. The gene calls are TRBV5-5 and TRBJ1-6; 8 bases map to TRBD1. Trimming removed 4 bases from V and 11 bases from J; junction bases left unmatched: 2. Germline CDR1 is SGHKS and CDR2 is YYEKEE (reference sequence). The CDR3 spans 12 residues.

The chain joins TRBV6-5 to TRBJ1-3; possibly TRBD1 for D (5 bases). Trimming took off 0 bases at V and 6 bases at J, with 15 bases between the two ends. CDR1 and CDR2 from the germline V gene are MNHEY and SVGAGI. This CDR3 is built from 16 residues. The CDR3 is CASSYSGGGAINTIYF. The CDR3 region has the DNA TGTGCCAGCAGTTACTCCGGGGGGGGTGCGATAAACACCATATATTTT.

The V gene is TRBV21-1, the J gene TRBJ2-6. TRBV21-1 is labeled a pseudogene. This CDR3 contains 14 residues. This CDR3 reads CASSIDSGANVLTF. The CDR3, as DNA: TGTGCCAGCAGCATCGACTCTGGGGCCAACGTCCTGACTTTC.

This CDR3 reads CASSVRGVSEAFF. CDR3 DNA: TGTGCCAGCAGTGTTCGGGGTGTGAGTGAAGCTTTCTTT. The chain combines TRBV2 with TRBJ1-1; no clear D. The germline gives CDR1 SNHLY, CDR2 FYNNEI. Trimming left V 4 bases short and J 7 bases short, with 13 bases between. This CDR3 has 13 amino acids. Variable domain in full (rest from reference TRBV2 and TRBJ1-1): EPEVTQTPSHQVTQMGQEVILRCVPISNHLYFYWYRQILGQKVEFLVSFYNNEISEKSEIFDDQFSVERPDGSNFTLKIRSTKLEDSAMYFCASSVRGVSEAFFGQGTRLTVV.

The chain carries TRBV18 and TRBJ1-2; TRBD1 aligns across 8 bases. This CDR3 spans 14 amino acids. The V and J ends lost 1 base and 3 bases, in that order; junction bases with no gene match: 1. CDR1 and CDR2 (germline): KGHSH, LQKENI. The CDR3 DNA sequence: TGTGCCAGCTCACCACAGACAGGGGACTATGGCTACACCTTC. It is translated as CASSPQTGDYGYTF.

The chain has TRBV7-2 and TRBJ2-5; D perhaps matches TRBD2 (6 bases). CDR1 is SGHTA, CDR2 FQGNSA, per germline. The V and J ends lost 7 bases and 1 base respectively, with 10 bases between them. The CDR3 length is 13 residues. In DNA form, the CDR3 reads TGTGCCAGCAACAAGCGGGTCCAAGAGACCCAGTACTTC. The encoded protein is CASNKRVQETQYF.

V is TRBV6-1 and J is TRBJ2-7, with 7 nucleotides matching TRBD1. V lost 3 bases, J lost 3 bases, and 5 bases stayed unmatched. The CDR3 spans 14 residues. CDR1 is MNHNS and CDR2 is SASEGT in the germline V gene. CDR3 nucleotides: TGTGCCAGCAGTGACATGACAGGGTTCTACGAGCAGTACTTC. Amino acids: CASSDMTGFYEQYF.

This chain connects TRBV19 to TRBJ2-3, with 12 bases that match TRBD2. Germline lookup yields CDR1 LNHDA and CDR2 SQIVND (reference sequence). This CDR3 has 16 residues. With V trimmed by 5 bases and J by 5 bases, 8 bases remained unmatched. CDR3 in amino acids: CASSGPLAGGIDTQYF. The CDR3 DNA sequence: TGTGCCAGTAGTGGCCCACTAGCGGGGGGAATAGATACGCAGTATTTT.

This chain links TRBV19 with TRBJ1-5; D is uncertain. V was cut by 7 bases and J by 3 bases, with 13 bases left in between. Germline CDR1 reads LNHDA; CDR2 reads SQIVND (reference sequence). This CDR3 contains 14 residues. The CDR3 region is CASTVELNNQPQHF. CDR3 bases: TGTGCCAGTACCGTGGAGTTAAACAATCAGCCCCAGCATTTT.

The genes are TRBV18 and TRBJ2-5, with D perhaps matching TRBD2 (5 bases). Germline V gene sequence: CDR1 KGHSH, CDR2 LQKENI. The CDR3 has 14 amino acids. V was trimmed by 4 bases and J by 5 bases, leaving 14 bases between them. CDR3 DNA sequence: TGTGCCAGCTCACGAACCGACTATCGGGAGACCCAGTACTTC. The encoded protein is CASSRTDYRETQYF.

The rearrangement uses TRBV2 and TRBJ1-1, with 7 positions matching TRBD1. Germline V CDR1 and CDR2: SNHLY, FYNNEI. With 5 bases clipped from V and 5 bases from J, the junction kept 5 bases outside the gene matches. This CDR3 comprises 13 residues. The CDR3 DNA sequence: TGTGCCAGCAGTCCGACAGGGCTGACTGAAGCTTTCTTT. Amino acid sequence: CASSPTGLTEAFF.

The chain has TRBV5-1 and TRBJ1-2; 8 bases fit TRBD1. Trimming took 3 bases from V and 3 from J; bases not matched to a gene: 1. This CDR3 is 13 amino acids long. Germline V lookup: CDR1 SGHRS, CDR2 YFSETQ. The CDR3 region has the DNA TGCGCCAGCAGCTCGACAGGGGACTATGGCTACACCTTC. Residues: CASSSTGDYGYTF.

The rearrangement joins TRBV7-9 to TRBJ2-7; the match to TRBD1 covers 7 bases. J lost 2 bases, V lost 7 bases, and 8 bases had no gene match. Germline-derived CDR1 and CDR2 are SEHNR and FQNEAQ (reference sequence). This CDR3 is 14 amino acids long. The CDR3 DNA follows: TGTGCCAGCAACGGACAGGCTGTTCCCTACGAGCAGTACTTC. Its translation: CASNGQAVPYEQYF.

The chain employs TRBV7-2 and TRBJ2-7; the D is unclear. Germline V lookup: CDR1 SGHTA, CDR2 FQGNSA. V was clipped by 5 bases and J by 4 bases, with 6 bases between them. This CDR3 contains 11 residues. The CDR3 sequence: CASSPIYEQYF. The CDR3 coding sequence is TGTGCCAGCAGCCCGATATACGAGCAGTACTTC. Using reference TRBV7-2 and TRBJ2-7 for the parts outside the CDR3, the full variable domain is GAGVSQSPSNKVTEKGKDVELRCDPISGHTALYWYRQSLGQGLEFLIYFQGNSAPDKSGLPSDRFSAERTGGSVSTLTIQRTQQEDSAVYLCASSPIYEQYFGPGTRLTVT.

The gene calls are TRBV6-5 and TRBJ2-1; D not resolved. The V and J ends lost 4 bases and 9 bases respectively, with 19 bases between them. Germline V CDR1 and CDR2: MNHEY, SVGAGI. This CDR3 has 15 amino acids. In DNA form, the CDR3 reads TGTGCCAGCAGTTCCGATTTCGTTCGCGGTAGTGAGCAGTTCTTC. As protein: CASSSDFVRGSEQFF.

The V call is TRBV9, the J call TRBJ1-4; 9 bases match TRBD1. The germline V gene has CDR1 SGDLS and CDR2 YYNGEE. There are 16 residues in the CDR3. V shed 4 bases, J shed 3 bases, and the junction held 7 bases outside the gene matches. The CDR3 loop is CASSPGTGHSNEKLFF. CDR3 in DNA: TGTGCCAGCAGCCCTGGGACAGGGCACTCTAATGAAAAACTGTTTTTT.

This CDR3 reads CASSYPGGYTF. The DNA of the CDR3 is TGTGCCAGCAGTTACCCAGGAGGCTACACCTTC. The chain couples TRBV6-2 or TRBV6-3 to TRBJ1-2; D is uncertain. Per germline, CDR1 MNHEY and CDR2 SVGEGT. V was pared by 2 bases and J by 8 bases, with 6 bases between. This CDR3 spans 11 amino acids.

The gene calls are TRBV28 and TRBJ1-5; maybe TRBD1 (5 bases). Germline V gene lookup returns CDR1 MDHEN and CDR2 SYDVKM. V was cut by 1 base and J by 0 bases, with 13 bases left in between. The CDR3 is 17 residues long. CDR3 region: CASSLFWDGNSNQPQHF. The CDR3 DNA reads TGTGCCAGCAGTTTATTTTGGGACGGCAATAGCAATCAGCCCCAGCATTTT. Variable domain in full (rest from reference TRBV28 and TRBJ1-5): DVKVTQSSRYLVKRTGEKVFLECVQDMDHENMFWYRQDPGLGLRLIYFSYDVKMKEKGDIPEGYSVSREKKERFSLILESASTNQTSMYLCASSLFWDGNSNQPQHFGDGTRLSIL.

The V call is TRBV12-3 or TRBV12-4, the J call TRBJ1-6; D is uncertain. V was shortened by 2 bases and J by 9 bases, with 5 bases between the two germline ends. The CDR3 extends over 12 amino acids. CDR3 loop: CASSLFGSPLHF. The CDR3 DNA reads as TGTGCCAGCAGTTTATTCGGTTCACCCCTCCACTTT.

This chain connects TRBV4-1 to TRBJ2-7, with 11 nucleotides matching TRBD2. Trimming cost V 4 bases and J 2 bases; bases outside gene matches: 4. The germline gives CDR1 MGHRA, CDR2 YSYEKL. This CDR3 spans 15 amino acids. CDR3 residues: CASSPLAGGPYEQYF. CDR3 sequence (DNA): TGCGCCAGCAGCCCCTTAGCGGGGGGGCCCTACGAGCAGTACTTC.

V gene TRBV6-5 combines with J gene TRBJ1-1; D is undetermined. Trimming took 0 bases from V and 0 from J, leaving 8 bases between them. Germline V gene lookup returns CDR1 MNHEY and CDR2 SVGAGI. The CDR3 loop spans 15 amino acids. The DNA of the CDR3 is TGTGCCAGCAGTTACTCGGGCAGTATGAACACTGAAGCTTTCTTT. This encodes CASSYSGSMNTEAFF.